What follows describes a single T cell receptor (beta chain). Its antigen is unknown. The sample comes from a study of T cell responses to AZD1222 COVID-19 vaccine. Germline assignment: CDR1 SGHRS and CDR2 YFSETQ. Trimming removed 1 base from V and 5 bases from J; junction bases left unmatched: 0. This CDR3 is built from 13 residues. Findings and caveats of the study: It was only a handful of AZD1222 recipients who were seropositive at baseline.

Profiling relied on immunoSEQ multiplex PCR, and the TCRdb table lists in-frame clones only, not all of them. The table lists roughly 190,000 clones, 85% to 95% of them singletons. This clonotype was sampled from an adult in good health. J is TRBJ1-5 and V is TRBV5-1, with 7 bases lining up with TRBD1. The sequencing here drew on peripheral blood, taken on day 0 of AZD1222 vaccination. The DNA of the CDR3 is TGCGCCAGCAGCTTGCAGGGGGATCAGCCCCAGCATTTT. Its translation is CASSLQGDQPQHF. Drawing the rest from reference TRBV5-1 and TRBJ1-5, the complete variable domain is KAGVTQTPRYLIKTRGQQVTLSCSPISGHRSVSWYQQTPGQGLQFLFEYFSETQRNKGNFPGRFSGRQFSNSRSEMNVSTLELGDSALYLCASSLQGDQPQHFGDGTRLSIL.